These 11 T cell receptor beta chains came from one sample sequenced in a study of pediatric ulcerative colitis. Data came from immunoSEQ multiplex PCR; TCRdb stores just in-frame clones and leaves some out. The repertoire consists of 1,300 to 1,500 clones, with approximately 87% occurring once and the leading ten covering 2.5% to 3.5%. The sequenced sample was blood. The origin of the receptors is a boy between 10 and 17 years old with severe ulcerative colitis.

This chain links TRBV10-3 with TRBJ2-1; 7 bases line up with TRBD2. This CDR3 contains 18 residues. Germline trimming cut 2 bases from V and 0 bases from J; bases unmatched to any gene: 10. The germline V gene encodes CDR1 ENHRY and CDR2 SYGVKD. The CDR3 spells CAISEPETSRSSYNEQFF. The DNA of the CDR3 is TGTGCCATCAGTGAGCCCGAGACTAGCCGTAGCTCCTACAATGAGCAGTTCTTC.

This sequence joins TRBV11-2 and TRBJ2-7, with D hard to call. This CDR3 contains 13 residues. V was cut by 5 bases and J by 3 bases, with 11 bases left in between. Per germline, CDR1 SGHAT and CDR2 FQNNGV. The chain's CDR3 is CASSPPSSYEQYF. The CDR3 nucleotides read TGTGCCAGCAGCCCTCCTTCTAGCTACGAGCAGTACTTC.

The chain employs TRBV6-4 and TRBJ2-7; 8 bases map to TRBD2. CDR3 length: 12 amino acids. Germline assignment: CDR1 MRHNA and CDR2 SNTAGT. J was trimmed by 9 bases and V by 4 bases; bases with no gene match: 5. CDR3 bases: TGTGCCAGCAGTGGACAGCGGGGGCGGCAGTACGTC. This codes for CASSGQRGRQYV.

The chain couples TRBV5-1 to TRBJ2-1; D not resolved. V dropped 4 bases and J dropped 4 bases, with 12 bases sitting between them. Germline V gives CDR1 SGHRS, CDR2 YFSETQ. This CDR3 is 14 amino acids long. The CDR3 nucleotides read TGCGCCAGCAGCCCCTCGGGTGGATACAATGAGCAGTTCTTC. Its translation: CASSPSGGYNEQFF. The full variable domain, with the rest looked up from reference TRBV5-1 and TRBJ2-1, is KAGVTQTPRYLIKTRGQQVTLSCSPISGHRSVSWYQQTPGQGLQFLFEYFSETQRNKGNFPGRFSGRQFSNSRSEMNVSTLELGDSALYLCASSPSGGYNEQFFGPGTRLTVL.

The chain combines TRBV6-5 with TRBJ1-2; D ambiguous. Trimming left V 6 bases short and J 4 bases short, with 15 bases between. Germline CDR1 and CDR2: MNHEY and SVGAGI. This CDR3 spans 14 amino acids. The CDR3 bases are TGTGCCAGCAGGTTAACGGGGTCGGCCTATGGCTACACCTTC. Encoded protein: CASRLTGSAYGYTF.

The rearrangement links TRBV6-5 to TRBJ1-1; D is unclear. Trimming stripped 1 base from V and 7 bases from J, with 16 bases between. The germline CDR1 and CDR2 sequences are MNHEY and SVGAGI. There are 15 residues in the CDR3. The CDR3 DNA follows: TGTGCCAGCAGTTACTTCTCGGGCCCGGGAGGTGAAGCTTTCTTT. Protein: CASSYFSGPGGEAFF.

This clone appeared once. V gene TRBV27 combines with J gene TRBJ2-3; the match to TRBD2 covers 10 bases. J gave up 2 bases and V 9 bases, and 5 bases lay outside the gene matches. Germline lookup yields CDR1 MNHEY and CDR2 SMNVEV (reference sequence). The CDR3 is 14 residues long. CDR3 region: CASQSGGATDTQYF. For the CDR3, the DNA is TGTGCCAGTCAAAGCGGGGGGGCCACAGATACGCAGTATTTT.

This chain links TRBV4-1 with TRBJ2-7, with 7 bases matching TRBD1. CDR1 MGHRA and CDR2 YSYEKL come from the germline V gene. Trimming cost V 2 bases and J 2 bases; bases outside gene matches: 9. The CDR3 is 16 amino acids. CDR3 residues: CASSQPRDRVPYEQYF. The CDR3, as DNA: TGCGCCAGCAGCCAACCCCGAGACAGGGTACCCTACGAGCAGTACTTC.

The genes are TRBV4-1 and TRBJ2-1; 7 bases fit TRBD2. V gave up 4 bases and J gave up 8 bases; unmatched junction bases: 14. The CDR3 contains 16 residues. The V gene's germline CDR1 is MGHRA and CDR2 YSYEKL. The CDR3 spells CASSRYGGSQLDEQFF. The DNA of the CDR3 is TGCGCCAGCAGCCGTTACGGGGGGAGCCAGCTCGATGAGCAGTTCTTC.

CDR3 in amino acids: CASSVSNYGYTF. DNA of the CDR3: TGTGCCAGCAGCGTATCTAACTATGGCTACACCTTC. The rearrangement links TRBV9 to TRBJ1-2; D unclear. CDR1 is SGDLS and CDR2 is YYNGEE in the germline V gene. The CDR3 length is 12 residues. Trimming took 1 base from V and 0 from J, leaving 1 base between them.

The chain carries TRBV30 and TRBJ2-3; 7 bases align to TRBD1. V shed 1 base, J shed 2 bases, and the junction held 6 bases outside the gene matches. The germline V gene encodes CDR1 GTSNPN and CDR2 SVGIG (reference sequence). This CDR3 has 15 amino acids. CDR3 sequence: CAWSDRQGPTDTQYF. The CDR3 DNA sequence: TGTGCCTGGAGTGATAGACAGGGCCCCACAGATACGCAGTATTTT.